The 13 T cell receptor beta chains in this list originate from one sample, sequenced in a study of blood T cells in healthy people across ages. Using a J-beta primer mix together with a sample-barcoded 5' primer, a second PCR was run for about 6 to 11 cycles. TCRdb passed the 5' RACE reads through MiXCR, listing each CDR3 protein once. The repertoire holds fewer than 750,000 distinct CDR3 sequences, with roughly half as singletons. Sequenced input: blood. All receptors come from a woman aged 80 or over in good health.

The genes are TRBV4-2 and TRBJ2-1, with D tentatively TRBD2 (6 bases). The last part of the DNA fits TRBJ2-7 better; the J call may be wrong. The germline V gene has CDR1 LGHNA and CDR2 YNFKEQ. The CDR3 runs 18 residues. The CDR3: CASSQATPVRGGYNEQYF. The CDR3 nucleotides are TGTGCCAGCAGCCAAGCGACCCCCGTCCGCGGAGGGTACAATGAGCAGTACTTC.

The chain uses TRBV5-1 and TRBJ2-3, with TRBD2 matching over 8 bases. In germline, CDR1 is SGHRS, CDR2 YFSETQ. This CDR3 spans 15 amino acids. After removal of 0 bases from V and 3 bases from J, the junction contained 3 bases not matched to a gene. The CDR3 coding sequence is TGCGCCAGCAGCTTGGAGCGGGAGTGGACAGATACGCAGTATTTT. It encodes CASSLEREWTDTQYF.

To note about this clonotype: This may be a read error, as it is one base from a much larger clone. The chain carries TRBV5-1 and TRBJ2-7; D perhaps matches TRBD2 (6 bases). The CDR3 sequence is 16 residues long. Germline CDR1 and CDR2: SGHRS and YFSETQ. Trimming took off 3 bases at V and 7 bases at J, with 23 bases between the two ends. CDR3 DNA: TGCGCCAGCAGCTCCTCCTCGGCGGGATCGTACAATGAGCAGTACTTC. This translates into CASSSSSAGSYNEQYF.

The chain combines TRBV5-1 with TRBJ2-7; 11 bases line up with TRBD2. The germline V gene encodes CDR1 SGHRS and CDR2 YFSETQ. The CDR3 spans 17 residues. The junction had 11 bases not matched to a gene; V was cut back by 4 bases and J by 2 bases. The CDR3 loop reads CASSRPSLAGATYEQYF. The DNA of the CDR3 is TGCGCCAGCAGCCGACCTTCACTAGCGGGAGCCACCTACGAGCAGTACTTC.

V and J are TRBV6-5 and TRBJ2-5, with 10 positions matching TRBD2. From germline, CDR1 is MNHEY and CDR2 SVGAGI. With V trimmed by 0 bases and J by 2 bases, 9 bases remained unmatched. This CDR3 is 18 amino acids long. The CDR3 coding sequence is TGTGCCAGCAGTTACTCGCTTCTAGCGGGGGCGTCTCAAGAGACCCAGTACTTC. Translated: CASSYSLLAGASQETQYF.

The V gene is TRBV9, the J gene TRBJ1-1, with D possibly matching TRBD1 (6 bases). V was clipped by 2 bases and J by 5 bases, with 16 bases between them. The CDR3 covers 15 residues. CDR1 is SGDLS and CDR2 is YYNGEE in the germline V gene. The CDR3 reads CASSVWGGEGTEAFF. DNA of the CDR3: TGTGCCAGCAGCGTTTGGGGGGGCGAGGGGACTGAAGCTTTCTTT.

In its sample, this clonotype was seen many times. The J gene is TRBJ1-2, the V gene TRBV9; 7 bases map to TRBD1. Losses at the gene ends were 2 bases for V and 7 bases for J; bases not matched to a gene: 8. CDR3 length: 14 residues. The germline V gene encodes CDR1 SGDLS and CDR2 YYNGEE. The CDR3 bases are TGTGCCAGCAGCGTGAGACAGGGTGACCGTGGCTACACCTTC. Translating it yields CASSVRQGDRGYTF.

With respect to this clonotype: Possible read error: a much larger clone is one base away. The chain couples TRBV10-3 to TRBJ2-1, with D perhaps TRBD2 (6 bases). In germline, CDR1 is ENHRY, CDR2 SYGVKD. The CDR3 loop spans 14 amino acids. Here the CDR3 reads CAVSESGSQNEQFF. The CDR3 coding sequence is TGTGCCGTCAGTGAAAGCGGGTCCCAAAATGAGCAGTTCTTC.

V and J are TRBV3-1 and TRBJ2-2; no reliable D call. Germline assignment: CDR1 LGHDT and CDR2 YNNKEL (reference sequence). Trimming removed 3 bases at V and 6 bases at J, with 8 bases between. This CDR3 is built from 13 residues. For the CDR3, the DNA is TGTGCCAGCAGCCAGGTTAGGTCCGGGGAGCTGTTTTTT. Translated, it gives CASSQVRSGELFF.

This clonotype has at least ten counts. CDR3 sequence: CASGGETQYF. For the CDR3, the DNA is TGCGCCAGCGGGGGAGAGACCCAGTACTTC. V is TRBV5-1 and J is TRBJ2-5; either TRBD1 or TRBD2 may supply D (5 bases each). The length of the CDR3 is 10 residues. Trimming took 7 bases from V and 4 from J, leaving 5 bases between them. Germline V gene lookup returns CDR1 SGHRS and CDR2 YFSETQ.

On this clonotype itself: A much larger clone is a single base away; this may be a read error. The chain employs TRBV12-3 or TRBV12-4 and TRBJ1-2, with 9 bases that match TRBD1. This CDR3 has 14 amino acids. V shed 5 bases and J 4 bases; nucleotides not matched to a gene: 5. The CDR3 nucleotides read TGTGCCAGCAGTGCCACAGGGGGCATCTATGGCTACACCTTC. Its translation is CASSATGGIYGYTF.

This rearrangement joins TRBV20-1 to TRBJ2-2; possibly TRBD1 for D (5 bases). Germline assignment: CDR1 DFQATT and CDR2 SNEGSKA (reference sequence). This CDR3 has 13 residues. Trimming took off 6 bases at V and 4 bases at J, with 12 bases between the two ends. CDR3 coding DNA: TGCAGTGCCCTTGACAGACTCACCGGGGAGCTGTTTTTT. It codes for CSALDRLTGELFF.

The chain links TRBV9 to TRBJ2-1; 9 bases map to TRBD2. The better agreement between TRBJ2-7 and the DNA end casts doubt on the J call. This CDR3 has 15 amino acids. From germline, CDR1 is SGDLS and CDR2 YYNGEE. For the CDR3, the DNA is TGTGCCAGCAGCCAGACTAGCGGCGGGGGCAATGAGCAGTACTTC. Protein sequence: CASSQTSGGGNEQYF.